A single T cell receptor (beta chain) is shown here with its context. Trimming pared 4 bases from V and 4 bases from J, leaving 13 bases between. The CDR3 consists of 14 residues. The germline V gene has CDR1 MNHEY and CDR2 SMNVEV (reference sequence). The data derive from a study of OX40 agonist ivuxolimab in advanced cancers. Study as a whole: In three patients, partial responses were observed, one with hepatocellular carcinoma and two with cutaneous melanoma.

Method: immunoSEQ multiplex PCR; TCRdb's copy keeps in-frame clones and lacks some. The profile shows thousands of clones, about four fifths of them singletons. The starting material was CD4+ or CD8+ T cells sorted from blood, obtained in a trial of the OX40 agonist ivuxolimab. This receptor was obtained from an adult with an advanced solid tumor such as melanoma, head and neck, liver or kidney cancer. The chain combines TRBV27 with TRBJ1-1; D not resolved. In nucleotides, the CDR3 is TGTGCCAGCAGTTATTCGGGTTATACCACTGAAGCTTTCTTT. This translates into CASSYSGYTTEAFF.